Below, 32 T cell receptor beta chains from the same sample are listed, as sequenced in a study of T cells in Graves' hyperthyroidism and ophthalmopathy. Amplified regions were TCR beta CDR3 sequences from RNA transcripts. HTBI primers were the set used in a first-round RT-PCR of the TCR CDR3. TCRdb re-called the multiplex PCR reads through MiXCR, storing one row per CDR3 protein. The sample records about 460,000 distinct CDR3 sequences, less than 25% being singletons. What was sequenced was blood. All receptors come from an older woman with Graves' ophthalmopathy.

The chain employs TRBV6-1 and TRBJ2-2, with D perhaps matching TRBD2 (5 bases). V was trimmed by 1 base and J by 10 bases, leaving 19 bases between them. The CDR3 spans 16 residues. From germline, CDR1 is MNHNS and CDR2 SASEGT. In DNA, the CDR3 is TGTGCCAGCAGTGAAGTGGTAGGGATCGCCCGGGAGGAGCTGTTTTTT. It is translated as CASSEVVGIAREELFF.

Here the CDR3 reads CSARDSRGVNEQFF. The CDR3 nucleotides read TGCAGTGCTAGGGACAGCCGGGGAGTCAATGAGCAGTTCTTC. V and J are TRBV20-1 and TRBJ2-1, with D perhaps matching TRBD1 (6 bases). The germline gives CDR1 DFQATT, CDR2 SNEGSKA (reference sequence). CDR3 length: 14 residues. V was cut by 3 bases and J by 6 bases, with 15 bases left in between.

This clonotype was found a few times. This chain connects TRBV12-3 or TRBV12-4 to TRBJ2-4, with D perhaps matching TRBD1 (5 bases). CDR3 size: 13 residues. Trimming pared 5 bases from V and 6 bases from J, leaving 11 bases between. CDR3 in amino acids: CASSDSSINIQYF. CDR3 nucleotides: TGTGCCAGCAGTGACAGTTCCATAAACATTCAGTACTTC.

This clonotype was seen repeatedly, ten times or more. The J gene is TRBJ1-2, the V gene TRBV2; 9 positions match TRBD1. The V and J ends lost 6 bases and 5 bases, in that order; junction bases with no gene match: 4. CDR3 length equals 13 residues. Germline lookup yields CDR1 SNHLY and CDR2 FYNNEI. In DNA, the CDR3 is TGTGCCAGCAGGTTACAGGGGGCTTATGGCTACACCTTC. It codes for CASRLQGAYGYTF.

The chain carries TRBV6-5 and TRBJ2-1; D is perhaps TRBD2 (6 bases). This CDR3 region has 16 residues. The V gene's germline CDR1 is MNHEY and CDR2 SVGAGI. V was cut by 1 base and J by 7 bases, with 17 bases left in between. In DNA, the CDR3 is TGTGCCAGCAGTTACTGGGGTCAGGGAGGTTTGAATGAGCAGTTCTTC. This translates into CASSYWGQGGLNEQFF.

This clonotype has more than one count but fewer than ten. The chain links TRBV6-1 to TRBJ1-2; TRBD1 matches 7 bases. Trimming removed 6 bases from V and 5 bases from J; junction bases left unmatched: 6. Germline loops: CDR1 MNHNS, CDR2 SASEGT. The CDR3 is 13 residues long. The CDR3 coding sequence is TGTGCCAGCAGAAAGGGGGCTGGGTATGGCTACACCTTC. Encoded protein: CASRKGAGYGYTF.

This clonotype has a handful of counts. The chain has TRBV3-1 and TRBJ2-3; TRBD2 might be the D (6 bases). Germline assignment: CDR1 LGHDT and CDR2 YNNKEL (reference sequence). This CDR3 contains 14 residues. V was clipped by 1 base and J by 12 bases, with 17 bases between them. The CDR3 is CASSQGLRREVQYF. CDR3 sequence (DNA): TGTGCCAGCAGCCAAGGCTTGAGGAGGGAGGTCCAGTATTTT.

The V call is TRBV29-1, the J call TRBJ2-5, with unresolved D. The length of the CDR3 is 10 residues. The germline CDR1 and CDR2 sequences are SQVTM and ANQGSEA. V lost 4 bases, J lost 4 bases, and 4 bases lay in between. The CDR3 spells CSVAGETQYF. In DNA, the CDR3 is TGCAGCGTTGCAGGAGAGACCCAGTACTTC.

The rearrangement links TRBV6-1 to TRBJ1-1; D is possibly TRBD1 (5 bases). The CDR3 consists of 12 residues. Trimming left V 7 bases short and J 6 bases short, with 12 bases between. CDR1 is MNHNS, CDR2 SASEGT, per germline. CDR3 residues: CASKTVLPEAFF. Here the CDR3 DNA reads TGTGCCAGCAAGACAGTCCTACCTGAAGCTTTCTTT.

Details on this clonotype: A much larger clone is a single base away; this may be a read error. The rearrangement uses TRBV12-3 or TRBV12-4 and TRBJ2-1, with a possible D match to TRBD2 (6 bases). V lost 6 bases and J lost 0, with 21 bases in between. The CDR3 is 18 amino acids. CDR3 amino acids: CASSPGTGRTSSYNEQFF. The DNA of the CDR3 is TGTGCCAGCAGCCCCGGGACTGGACGGACCAGCTCCTACAATGAGCAGTTCTTC.

This clonotype was found many times. The chain is built from TRBV6-1 and TRBJ2-2; 10 bases fit TRBD2. Germline V gene data show CDR1 as MNHNS and CDR2 as SASEGT. The CDR3 is made up of 17 amino acids. The V and J ends lost 2 bases and 0 bases, in that order; junction bases with no gene match: 3. The CDR3: CASSEPTSGTNTGELFF. Written as DNA, the CDR3 is TGTGCCAGCAGTGAACCCACTAGCGGGACGAACACCGGGGAGCTGTTTTTT.

The V call is TRBV6-1, the J call TRBJ1-1; D might be TRBD1 (5 bases). Germline V gene sequence: CDR1 MNHNS, CDR2 SASEGT. The CDR3 consists of 14 residues. V was cut by 5 bases and J by 6 bases, with 16 bases left in between. CDR3 DNA: TGTGCCAGCAGTCGTGGATCTTGGGGGGCTGAAGCTTTCTTT. It specifies CASSRGSWGAEAFF.

The table lists this clonotype with a few counts. The V and J genes are TRBV6-1 and TRBJ2-6; TRBD1 matches 7 bases. This CDR3 region has 17 residues. J lost 1 base, V lost 3 bases, and 6 bases had no gene match. The germline CDR1 and CDR2 sequences are MNHNS and SASEGT. The CDR3 protein is CASSDGTAPSGANVLTF. The CDR3 nucleotides are TGTGCCAGCAGTGACGGGACAGCCCCTTCTGGGGCCAACGTCCTGACTTTC.

V is TRBV19 and J is TRBJ1-4, with D unclear. The germline V gene encodes CDR1 LNHDA and CDR2 SQIVND (reference sequence). The CDR3 has 13 amino acids. The V end lost 2 bases, the J end lost 5 bases, and 6 bases lay between the germline ends. In DNA form, the CDR3 reads TGTGCCAGTAGTATATTCGACAATGAAAAACTGTTTTTT. It yields the protein CASSIFDNEKLFF.

This clonotype was counted only a few times. This sequence joins TRBV29-1 and TRBJ2-1; D remains ambiguous. V was clipped by 8 bases and J by 6 bases, with 14 bases between them. CDR1 and CDR2 from the germline V gene are SQVTM and ANQGSEA. The CDR3 contains 12 residues. CDR3 protein: CSSWVGGNEQFF. For the CDR3, the DNA is TGCAGCTCTTGGGTCGGTGGCAATGAGCAGTTCTTC.

This chain connects TRBV7-9 to TRBJ1-1; D is possibly TRBD1 (5 bases). Germline V gene lookup returns CDR1 SEHNR and CDR2 FQNEAQ (reference sequence). The CDR3 spans 14 residues. Between the trimmed V and J ends, which lost 5 bases and 11 bases, there was a span of 21 bases. The CDR3 loop is CASSPLAGQMEAFF. The DNA of the CDR3 is TGTGCCAGCAGCCCCTTGGCGGGGCAGATGGAGGCTTTCTTT.

V gene TRBV28 combines with J gene TRBJ2-2; D is unclear. V gave up 1 base and J gave up 3 bases, with 6 bases separating them. In germline, CDR1 is MDHEN, CDR2 SYDVKM. CDR3 length: 14 residues. CDR3 sequence reads: CASSLSRDTGELFF. Here the CDR3 DNA reads TGTGCCAGCAGTTTATCAAGAGACACCGGGGAGCTGTTTTTT. Complete variable domain (other parts from reference TRBV28 and TRBJ2-2): DVKVTQSSRYLVKRTGEKVFLECVQDMDHENMFWYRQDPGLGLRLIYFSYDVKMKEKGDIPEGYSVSREKKERFSLILESASTNQTSMYLCASSLSRDTGELFFGEGSRLTVL.

The chain uses TRBV28 and TRBJ2-7, with 10 positions matching TRBD2. The CDR3 has 21 residues. Per the germline V gene, CDR1 is MDHEN and CDR2 is SYDVKM. Trimming removed 5 bases from V and 2 bases from J; junction bases left unmatched: 24. The CDR3 loop reads CASSTQDRPTSGTTRAYEQYF. The CDR3 DNA reads as TGTGCCAGCAGTACCCAGGACAGGCCAACTAGCGGGACCACTCGGGCCTACGAGCAGTACTTC.

V usage is TRBV28 and J usage is TRBJ1-5; no firm D call. Germline-derived CDR1 and CDR2 are MDHEN and SYDVKM. Deletions cut 6 bases from V and 7 bases from J, with 10 bases between. The CDR3 has 12 amino acids. CDR3 residues: CASRPPGQPQHF. In nucleotides, the CDR3 is TGTGCCAGCAGGCCCCCTGGACAGCCCCAGCATTTT.

Comment on this clonotype: This is likely a read error, given that the CDR3 carries no conserved phenylalanine or tryptophan at its end. V gene TRBV29-1 combines with J gene TRBJ1-5, with 8 nucleotides matching TRBD1. Germline CDR1 and CDR2: SQVTM and ANQGSEA. V shed 8 bases and J 4 bases; nucleotides not matched to a gene: 7. The CDR3 is 13 amino acids. CDR3 sequence reads: CSYTGGGNQPQHL. DNA for the CDR3: TGCAGCTATACAGGGGGGGGAAATCAGCCCCAGCATCTT.

This clonotype was seen at least ten times. This sequence joins TRBV30 and TRBJ1-5; TRBD1 might be the D (6 bases). The CDR3 has 15 amino acids. V lost 0 bases and J lost 6, with 15 bases in between. Germline assignment: CDR1 GTSNPN and CDR2 SVGIG (reference sequence). The CDR3 DNA is TGTGCCTGGAGTGTAACAGGGACCCTCAGTCAGCCCCAGCATTTT. It specifies CAWSVTGTLSQPQHF.

This clonotype showed up many times. This rearrangement joins TRBV11-2 to TRBJ1-2, with a tentative D call TRBD1 (6 bases). Germline CDR1 is SGHAT and CDR2 is FQNNGV. The CDR3 is 14 residues long. Between the trimmed V and J ends, which lost 5 bases and 0 bases, there was a span of 10 bases. CDR3 region: CASSPRTANYGYTF. CDR3 nucleotide sequence: TGTGCCAGCAGCCCGAGGACAGCTAACTATGGCTACACCTTC. Together with reference TRBV11-2 and TRBJ1-2, the CDR3 gives the full variable domain: EAGVAQSPRYKIIEKRQSVAFWCNPISGHATLYWYQQILGQGPKLLIQFQNNGVVDDSQLPKDRFSAERLKGVDSTLKIQPAKLEDSAVYLCASSPRTANYGYTFGSGTRLTVV.

This clonotype came up many times. The chain employs TRBV7-2 and TRBJ1-5, with TRBD1 identical over 8 bases. This CDR3 has 15 residues. V was pared by 4 bases and J by 5 bases, with 7 bases of the junction left unmatched. The germline gives CDR1 SGHTA, CDR2 FQGNSA. CDR3 DNA sequence: TGTGCCAGCAGCTCGTGGACAGGGCAGGATCAGCCCCAGCATTTT. Translating it yields CASSSWTGQDQPQHF. The variable domain in full, completed from reference TRBV7-2 and TRBJ1-5, reads GAGVSQSPSNKVTEKGKDVELRCDPISGHTALYWYRQSLGQGLEFLIYFQGNSAPDKSGLPSDRFSAERTGGSVSTLTIQRTQQEDSAVYLCASSSWTGQDQPQHFGDGTRLSIL.

This clonotype came up many times. The CDR3 DNA is TGTGCCAGCAGTTGGACAGAGTCGACCCAGTACTTC. Protein: CASSWTESTQYF. The chain is built from TRBV2 and TRBJ2-5, with D possibly TRBD1 on 6 matching bases. Trimming shortened V by 5 bases and J by 7 bases, and 11 bases separated the two germline ends. Germline V CDR1 and CDR2: SNHLY, FYNNEI. The CDR3 contains 12 residues.

The chain is built from TRBV28 and TRBJ2-1; D gene uncertain. The V gene lost 6 bases and the J gene lost 10 bases, with 16 bases spanning the gap. Germline V gives CDR1 MDHEN, CDR2 SYDVKM. This CDR3 comprises 13 residues. CDR3 residues: CASSLDPQLEQFF. DNA of the CDR3: TGTGCCAGCAGCTTAGACCCCCAATTAGAGCAGTTCTTC.

The J gene is TRBJ2-1, the V gene TRBV12-3 or TRBV12-4; D is possibly TRBD2 (6 bases). CDR3 length: 12 residues. V was trimmed by 1 base and J by 8 bases, leaving 6 bases between them. CDR3 sequence: CASSLGLDEQFF. CDR3 DNA: TGTGCCAGCAGTTTAGGACTAGATGAGCAGTTCTTC.

The chain uses TRBV7-9 and TRBJ2-7; 8 positions agree with TRBD2. J gave up 5 bases and V 0 bases, and 15 bases lay outside the gene matches. Per germline, CDR1 SEHNR and CDR2 FQNEAQ (reference sequence). This CDR3 contains 18 residues. CDR3 region: CASSLAKRPGTSNHEQYF. The CDR3 DNA sequence: TGTGCCAGCAGCTTAGCCAAGAGGCCCGGGACTAGTAACCACGAGCAGTACTTC.

This clonotype was observed a handful of times. V and J are TRBV6-2 or TRBV6-3 and TRBJ2-2, with D maybe TRBD2 (6 bases). Germline V gene lookup returns CDR1 MNHEY and CDR2 SVGEGT. Trimming removed 8 bases from V and 5 bases from J, with 27 bases in between. This CDR3 contains 18 residues. CDR3: CASGSAVEGRPRTGELFF. As DNA, the CDR3 is TGTGCCAGCGGATCTGCGGTGGAGGGACGTCCAAGGACCGGGGAGCTGTTTTTT.

CDR3 coding DNA: TGCGCCAGCAGCTTAATCCTGGGAGACTATGGCTACACCTTC. Translating it yields CASSLILGDYGYTF. This chain uses TRBV5-1 with TRBJ1-2; D remains ambiguous. The CDR3 covers 14 residues. The V end was cut by 2 bases, the J end by 3 bases, with 11 bases between. Germline V lookup: CDR1 SGHRS, CDR2 YFSETQ.

Many counts were recorded for this clonotype. The junction departs from germline at one end; a sequencing error may be responsible. The J gene is TRBJ2-7, the V gene TRBV5-1; the match to TRBD2 covers 8 bases. The V gene's germline CDR1 is SGHRS and CDR2 YFSETQ. The length of the CDR3 is 14 residues. The CDR3 spells CASSLAGSSYEQYF. The DNA of the CDR3 is TGTGCCAGCAGTTTAGCGGGGAGCTCCTACGAGCAGTACTTC.

The V and J genes are TRBV20-1 and TRBJ1-5; tentative D call: TRBD1 (5 bases). The length of the CDR3 is 12 residues. The germline V gene has CDR1 DFQATT and CDR2 SNEGSKA (reference sequence). CDR3 residues: CSVAGWDQPQHF. CDR3 nucleotide sequence: TGCAGCGTCGCAGGGTGGGATCAGCCCCAGCATTTT.

V is TRBV20-1 and J is TRBJ2-1, with 12 nucleotides matching TRBD2. After removal of 2 bases from V and 0 bases from J, the junction contained 5 bases not matched to a gene. Germline-derived CDR1 and CDR2 are DFQATT and SNEGSKA (reference sequence). The CDR3 is 17 residues long. CDR3 nucleotide sequence: TGCAGTGCTAGACTAGCGGGAGGGTTCGGCTCCTACAATGAGCAGTTCTTC. Translating it yields CSARLAGGFGSYNEQFF.